These 9 T cell receptor beta chains came from one sample sequenced in a study of neurological immune-mediated disorders. TCRdb used MiXCR to reprocess the 5' RACE reads, holding one entry per CDR3 protein. The table lists some 30,000 distinct CDR3 sequences, around 16% of them singletons. The sequenced sample consisted of PBMCs. The receptors here all came from an older man in good health.

This clonotype was detected many times. The chain uses TRBV7-8 and TRBJ1-5; D may be TRBD1 (5 bases). V lost 1 base to trimming and J lost 5 bases, with 15 bases between them. Germline loops: CDR1 SGHVS, CDR2 FQNEAQ. CDR3 size: 16 residues. CDR3 in amino acids: CASSLVLGRLDQPQHF. The DNA for the CDR3 is TGTGCCAGCAGCTTAGTTCTGGGACGGCTGGATCAGCCCCAGCATTTT.

In this sample, this clonotype turned up many times. J is TRBJ1-6 and V is TRBV9; D unclear. The V end lost 0 bases, the J end lost 4 bases, and 8 bases lay between the germline ends. Germline lookup yields CDR1 SGDLS and CDR2 YYNGEE. The CDR3 covers 15 residues. In DNA, the CDR3 is TGTGCCAGCAGCGTAGGCAGGCCATATAATTCACCCCTCCACTTT. This sequence encodes CASSVGRPYNSPLHF.

This clonotype was recorded at least ten times. The chain uses TRBV5-5 and TRBJ1-5; weak D call: TRBD1 (6 bases). This CDR3 is 15 amino acids long. V was pared by 5 bases and J by 0 bases, with 12 bases between. Germline assignment: CDR1 SGHKS and CDR2 YYEKEE (reference sequence). As DNA, the CDR3 is TGTGCCAGCAGTCCGACAGGTAATAGCAATCAGCCCCAGCATTTT. Its protein is CASSPTGNSNQPQHF.

This chain connects TRBV7-6 to TRBJ2-7; TRBD2 matches at 11 bases. The V gene end was trimmed by 5 bases and the J gene end by 1 base; junction bases not matched to a gene: 4. Germline V gives CDR1 SGHVS, CDR2 FNYEAQ. The CDR3 is 15 amino acids. CDR3 sequence (DNA): TGTGCCAGCAGCCTTAGCGGGAGGGGATCCTACGAGCAGTACTTC. This encodes CASSLSGRGSYEQYF.

This clonotype was counted many times. The V gene is TRBV15, the J gene TRBJ2-5, with D unclear. Looked up from germline, CDR1 is LNHNV and CDR2 is YYDKDF (reference sequence). The V end was cut by 0 bases, the J end by 2 bases, with 4 bases between. The CDR3 runs 13 residues. CDR3 in DNA: TGTGCCACCAGCAGAGATCAGCAAGAGACCCAGTACTTC. This gives the protein CATSRDQQETQYF. The full variable domain, its missing parts supplied by reference TRBV15 and TRBJ2-5, is DAMVIQNPRYQVTQFGKPVTLSCSQTLNHNVMYWYQQKSSQAPKLLFHYYDKDFNNEADTPDNFQSRRPNTSFCFLDIRSPGLGDTAMYLCATSRDQQETQYFGPGTRLLVL.

The gene calls are TRBV7-2 and TRBJ2-7; TRBD2 matches 7 bases. The CDR3 is 14 amino acids. Trimming took 5 bases from V and 5 from J; bases not matched to a gene: 9. The V gene's germline CDR1 is SGHTA and CDR2 FQGNSA. The CDR3 bases are TGTGCCAGCAGCCGACCCGGGACTACCCACGAGCAGTACTTC. Translated: CASSRPGTTHEQYF.

This clonotype showed up many times. V usage is TRBV5-1 and J usage is TRBJ2-1; D is possibly TRBD1 (6 bases). The V gene's germline CDR1 is SGHRS and CDR2 YFSETQ. The V gene lost 5 bases and the J gene lost 5 bases, with 17 bases spanning the gap. The CDR3 is 15 residues long. The CDR3 spells CASSYYDRTNNEQFF. The CDR3 DNA reads as TGCGCCAGCAGTTATTACGACAGGACCAACAATGAGCAGTTCTTC. Full variable domain (outside the CDR3, taken from reference TRBV5-1 and TRBJ2-1): KAGVTQTPRYLIKTRGQQVTLSCSPISGHRSVSWYQQTPGQGLQFLFEYFSETQRNKGNFPGRFSGRQFSNSRSEMNVSTLELGDSALYLCASSYYDRTNNEQFFGPGTRLTVL.

The rearrangement joins TRBV24-1 to TRBJ2-1; either TRBD1 or TRBD2 may supply D (5 bases each). This CDR3 has 17 residues. The ends were cut back, 4 bases at V and 0 bases at J, with 15 bases in the middle. Per the germline V gene, CDR1 is KGHDR and CDR2 is SFDVKD. CDR3 sequence reads: CATSEQPGRDSYNEQFF. CDR3 coding DNA: TGTGCCACCAGTGAGCAACCGGGACGAGACTCCTACAATGAGCAGTTCTTC.

This clonotype was seen ten or more times. The chain has TRBV5-1 and TRBJ2-2; TRBD1 agrees at 9 bases. This CDR3 is built from 15 residues. In germline, CDR1 is SGHRS, CDR2 YFSETQ. V shed 4 bases and J 5 bases; nucleotides not matched to a gene: 6. In DNA, the CDR3 is TGCGCCAGCAGCCCAGGACAGGGGATGACCGGGGAGCTGTTTTTT. It is translated as CASSPGQGMTGELFF.